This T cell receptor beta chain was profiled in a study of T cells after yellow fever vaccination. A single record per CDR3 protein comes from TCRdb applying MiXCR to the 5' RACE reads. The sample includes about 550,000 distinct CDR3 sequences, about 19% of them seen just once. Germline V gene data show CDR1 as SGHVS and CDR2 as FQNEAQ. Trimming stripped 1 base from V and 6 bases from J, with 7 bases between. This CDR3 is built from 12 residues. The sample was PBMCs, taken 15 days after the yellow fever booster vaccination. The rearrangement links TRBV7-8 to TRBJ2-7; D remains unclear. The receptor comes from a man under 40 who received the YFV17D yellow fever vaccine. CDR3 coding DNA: TGTGCCAGCAGCTTAGAGGACCCCGAGCAGTACTTC. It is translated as CASSLEDPEQYF.